Shown below are 27 T cell receptor beta chains from a single sample sequenced in a study of shared clonotypes between healthy human individuals. Measured with immunoSEQ multiplex PCR; TCRdb has only the in-frame clones, and not every one. The data hold approximately 2,300,000 clones, with around 93% observed a single time. Input material: naive CD4+ T cells from PBMCs. Described subset: CD45RA+ positively selected. These receptors were obtained from a man between 18 and 35 years old in good health. Some clones in this sample may be carry-over from other donors' samples.

The chain links TRBV28 to TRBJ2-7, with 10 bases aligning to TRBD1. Germline CDR1 is MDHEN and CDR2 is SYDVKM. The CDR3 is made up of 16 amino acids. Trimming at V came to 4 bases and at J to 7 bases, leaving 13 bases not matched to a gene. The CDR3 loop reads CASSSPSGTGVLEQYF. The DNA of the CDR3 is TGTGCCAGCAGTTCACCTTCCGGGACAGGGGTCTTAGAGCAGTACTTC. The whole variable domain, remainder taken from reference TRBV28 and TRBJ2-7, is DVKVTQSSRYLVKRTGEKVFLECVQDMDHENMFWYRQDPGLGLRLIYFSYDVKMKEKGDIPEGYSVSREKKERFSLILESASTNQTSMYLCASSSPSGTGVLEQYFGPGTRLTVT.

The J gene is TRBJ1-2, the V gene TRBV7-3; TRBD1 agrees at 7 bases. Trimming cost V 5 bases and J 8 bases; bases outside gene matches: 11. Per the germline V gene, CDR1 is SGHTA and CDR2 is FQGTGA. The CDR3 is 14 residues long. CDR3 in DNA: TGTGCCAGCAGCCCGGGACAGCACTGGGGAGGCTACACCTTC. Encoded protein: CASSPGQHWGGYTF. Complete variable domain (other parts from reference TRBV7-3 and TRBJ1-2): GAGVSQTPSNKVTEKGKYVELRCDPISGHTALYWYRQSLGQGPEFLIYFQGTGAADDSGLPNDRFFAVRPEGSVSTLKIQRTERGDSAVYLCASSPGQHWGGYTFGSGTRLTVV.

V is TRBV7-7 and J is TRBJ2-3, with D maybe TRBD2 (6 bases). The CDR3 covers 15 residues. V lost 0 bases, J lost 6 bases, and 13 bases lay in between. Germline values: CDR1 SSHAT, CDR2 FNYEAQ (reference sequence). The CDR3 bases are TGTGCCAGCAGCTTAGCGTCTGGAGGGTCCGATACGCAGTATTTT. It translates to CASSLASGGSDTQYF.

The gene calls are TRBV28 and TRBJ2-1; 8 bases fit TRBD1. Germline V lookup: CDR1 MDHEN, CDR2 SYDVKM. The length of the CDR3 is 14 residues. V lost 1 base and J lost 7; bases outside the gene matches: 3. The CDR3 is CASSLSHRGNEQFF. The DNA of the CDR3 is TGTGCCAGCAGTTTATCCCACAGGGGGAATGAGCAGTTCTTC. Complete variable domain (other parts from reference TRBV28 and TRBJ2-1): DVKVTQSSRYLVKRTGEKVFLECVQDMDHENMFWYRQDPGLGLRLIYFSYDVKMKEKGDIPEGYSVSREKKERFSLILESASTNQTSMYLCASSLSHRGNEQFFGPGTRLTVL.

The chain combines TRBV11-2 with TRBJ2-1; either TRBD1 or TRBD2 may supply D (5 bases each). Trimming took 3 bases from V and 5 from J, leaving 14 bases between them. Germline V gene lookup returns CDR1 SGHAT and CDR2 FQNNGV. This CDR3 comprises 15 residues. CDR3 amino acids: CASSLGRADNNEQFF. The DNA of the CDR3 is TGTGCCAGCAGCTTGGGGCGGGCTGACAACAATGAGCAGTTCTTC. Drawing the rest from reference TRBV11-2 and TRBJ2-1, the complete variable domain is EAGVAQSPRYKIIEKRQSVAFWCNPISGHATLYWYQQILGQGPKLLIQFQNNGVVDDSQLPKDRFSAERLKGVDSTLKIQPAKLEDSAVYLCASSLGRADNNEQFFGPGTRLTVL.

The chain couples TRBV6-1 to TRBJ2-7; D may be TRBD1 or TRBD2 (5 bases each). The CDR3 is made up of 18 amino acids. The germline V and J ends were trimmed by 2 bases and 2 bases, with 22 bases remaining between them. Germline CDR1 and CDR2: MNHNS and SASEGT. The CDR3 sequence: CASSEPPGAGTLTYEQYF. CDR3 in DNA: TGTGCCAGCAGTGAACCCCCAGGAGCAGGGACCCTAACCTACGAGCAGTACTTC.

V is TRBV10-3 and J is TRBJ2-7; 9 bases match TRBD2. CDR1 and CDR2 (germline): ENHRY, SYGVKD. The CDR3 length is 14 residues. CDR3 sequence reads: CAISGAGGLRGHGV. The CDR3 coding sequence is TGTGCCATCTCCGGGGCGGGAGGGTTGCGGGGCCACGGTGTC.

About this clone: This sample includes further DNA sequences coding for the same CDR3. This chain connects TRBV28 to TRBJ1-2, with 9 bases lining up with TRBD1. The germline V gene encodes CDR1 MDHEN and CDR2 SYDVKM. The CDR3 is 13 amino acids. Trimming removed 6 bases from V and 4 bases from J; junction bases left unmatched: 3. As DNA, the CDR3 is TGTGCCAGCAGGCCGGGACAGGGCTATGGCTACACCTTC. Its translation is CASRPGQGYGYTF.

The chain has TRBV11-2 and TRBJ1-2, with D maybe TRBD1 (5 bases). CDR3 length: 13 residues. Germline V gene lookup returns CDR1 SGHAT and CDR2 FQNNGV. The V end lost 5 bases, the J end lost 7 bases, and 14 bases lay between the germline ends. The CDR3 protein is CASSESGGGGYTF. DNA for the CDR3: TGTGCCAGCAGCGAGTCTGGGGGGGGTGGCTACACCTTC.

The rearrangement links TRBV19 to TRBJ1-1; tentatively, D is TRBD1 (6 bases). The CDR3 runs to 14 residues. Between the trimmed V and J ends, which lost 6 bases and 4 bases, there was a span of 15 bases. The germline V gene encodes CDR1 LNHDA and CDR2 SQIVND (reference sequence). The CDR3 region has the DNA TGTGCCAGTAGATCGGCGGGGGCGATCACTGAAGCTTTCTTT. Translation gives CASRSAGAITEAFF. The complete variable domain, with remaining parts taken from reference TRBV19 and TRBJ1-1, reads DGGITQSPKYLFRKEGQNVTLSCEQNLNHDAMYWYRQDPGQGLRLIYYSQIVNDFQKGDIAEGYSVSREKKESFPLTVTSAQKNPTAFYLCASRSAGAITEAFFGQGTRLTVV.

This clone occurred once. The chain joins TRBV10-2 to TRBJ2-7, with no clear D. Germline assignment: CDR1 WSHSY and CDR2 SAAADI. The CDR3 is made up of 12 amino acids. The V end lost 6 bases, the J end lost 1 base, and 7 bases lay between the germline ends. CDR3 residues: CASSPVSYEQYF. The CDR3 DNA reads as TGCGCCAGCAGCCCTGTTTCCTACGAGCAGTACTTC.

This clone was counted once. The J gene is TRBJ2-5, the V gene TRBV11-2; no firm D call. Germline V gene sequence: CDR1 SGHAT, CDR2 FQNNGV. The CDR3 runs 12 residues. V lost 2 bases and J 5 bases, leaving 6 bases between the germline ends. CDR3 nucleotides: TGTGCCAGCAGCTTAATGATTGAGACCCAGTACTTC. It codes for CASSLMIETQYF.

A note on this clone: One junction end disagrees with the germline gene, perhaps due to a read error. This chain uses TRBV7-8 with TRBJ1-5; D remains unclear. Germline values: CDR1 SGHVS, CDR2 FQNEAQ. The CDR3 has 13 amino acids. CDR3 in DNA: TGTGCCAGCAGCTTAACCCAAAATCTGCCCCAGCATTTT. Encoded protein: CASSLTQNLPQHF.

This clone has only one observation. V usage is TRBV7-9 and J usage is TRBJ2-3, with D hard to call. The CDR3 has 11 amino acids. V dropped 10 bases and J dropped 2 bases, with 7 bases sitting between them. The germline CDR1 and CDR2 sequences are SEHNR and FQNEAQ (reference sequence). The CDR3 DNA reads TGTGCCATCACAAACACAGATACGCAGTATTTT. This translates into CAITNTDTQYF.

This rearrangement joins TRBV29-1 to TRBJ1-2, with unresolved D. Trimming took off 2 bases at V and 3 bases at J, with 4 bases between the two ends. The CDR3 has 11 residues. CDR1 SQVTM and CDR2 ANQGSEA come from the germline V gene. CDR3 sequence reads: CSVESDYGYTF. The DNA of the CDR3 is TGCAGCGTTGAAAGTGACTATGGCTACACCTTC.

CDR3 amino acids: CASSLWDRGTGELFF. The CDR3 DNA reads TGCGCCAGCAGCTTGTGGGACAGGGGAACCGGGGAGCTGTTTTTT. V gene TRBV5-1 combines with J gene TRBJ2-2; TRBD1 matches at 10 bases. This CDR3 region has 15 residues. Germline V gene sequence: CDR1 SGHRS, CDR2 YFSETQ. V dropped 1 base and J dropped 5; count of bases not matched to a gene: 2.

Worth noting for this clone: Other DNA sequences in the same sample also yield this CDR3. V usage is TRBV9 and J usage is TRBJ2-5; TRBD2 aligns across 9 bases. The CDR3 contains 13 residues. V was clipped by 4 bases and J by 5 bases; unmatched bases: 3. Germline CDR1 SGDLS, CDR2 YYNGEE. The CDR3: CASSPSGRETQYF. CDR3 DNA sequence: TGTGCCAGCAGCCCAAGCGGGAGGGAGACCCAGTACTTC.

J is TRBJ2-7 and V is TRBV5-1; 10 bases line up with TRBD2. V was pared by 2 bases and J by 5 bases, with 7 bases of the junction left unmatched. This CDR3 is 15 amino acids long. Germline CDR1 SGHRS, CDR2 YFSETQ. DNA of the CDR3: TGCGCCAGCAGCTTTGTACTAGCGGGATCCAACGAGCAGTACTTC. This translates into CASSFVLAGSNEQYF.

The sample holds one count of this clone. The chain carries TRBV7-2 and TRBJ1-3, with D hard to call. Deletions cut 1 base from V and 2 bases from J, with 9 bases between. CDR1 SGHTA and CDR2 FQGNSA come from the germline V gene. CDR3 length equals 15 residues. The CDR3: CASSLGFTTGNTIYF. Written as DNA, the CDR3 is TGTGCCAGCAGCTTAGGGTTTACAACTGGAAACACCATATATTTT.

The chain recombines TRBV28 with TRBJ2-3, with 8 bases aligning to TRBD2. With 2 bases clipped from V and 2 bases from J, the junction kept 0 bases outside the gene matches. CDR3 length: 14 residues. Germline-derived CDR1 and CDR2 are MDHEN and SYDVKM. The CDR3 protein is CASSLGLATDTQYF. Written as DNA, the CDR3 is TGTGCCAGCAGTTTAGGACTAGCCACAGATACGCAGTATTTT.

The chain is built from TRBV4-2 and TRBJ2-2; weak D call: TRBD2 (6 bases). Looked up from germline, CDR1 is LGHNA and CDR2 is YNFKEQ. Trimming pared 1 base from V and 7 bases from J, leaving 13 bases between. This CDR3 contains 15 residues. CDR3 sequence: CASSQAGVYSGELFF. The CDR3 DNA is TGTGCCAGCAGCCAAGCGGGAGTTTATAGCGGGGAGCTGTTTTTT.

The chain employs TRBV18 and TRBJ2-2, with TRBD2 identical over 8 bases. The V gene's germline CDR1 is KGHSH and CDR2 LQKENI. The CDR3 is made up of 17 amino acids. Trimming cost V 6 bases and J 4 bases; bases outside gene matches: 13. The CDR3 loop is CASSPLAIAGSTGELFF. The CDR3 coding sequence is TGTGCCAGCTCGCCTCTCGCGATAGCGGGAAGCACCGGGGAGCTGTTTTTT.

J is TRBJ2-3 and V is TRBV5-1; 8 bases align to TRBD2. CDR3 length equals 13 residues. Looked up from germline, CDR1 is SGHRS and CDR2 is YFSETQ. V lost 3 bases and J lost 9; bases outside the gene matches: 6. DNA for the CDR3: TGCGCCAGCAGCTCCGTGGCTAGCGGGACGCAGTATTTT. Protein sequence: CASSSVASGTQYF.

A single count supports this clone. The same CDR3 is also encoded by other DNA sequences in this sample. The genes are TRBV7-3 and TRBJ2-1; D gene ambiguous. CDR1 is SGHTA and CDR2 is FQGTGA in the germline V gene. The CDR3 totals 15 residues. Trimming took 1 base from V and 0 from J, leaving 7 bases between them. The CDR3 here is CASSLNRGSYNEQFF. CDR3 in DNA: TGTGCCAGCAGCTTAAACCGCGGCTCCTACAATGAGCAGTTCTTC.

The V and J genes are TRBV5-1 and TRBJ2-1; 12 bases map to TRBD2. This CDR3 spans 17 amino acids. Unmatched junction bases numbered 12, after V lost 3 bases and J lost 8 bases. Germline V gene data show CDR1 as SGHRS and CDR2 as YFSETQ. This CDR3 reads CASSYLLAGGIADEQFF. As DNA, the CDR3 is TGCGCCAGCAGCTACCTACTAGCGGGAGGTATTGCCGATGAGCAGTTCTTC. Based on the CDR3 plus reference TRBV5-1 and TRBJ2-1, the full variable domain is KAGVTQTPRYLIKTRGQQVTLSCSPISGHRSVSWYQQTPGQGLQFLFEYFSETQRNKGNFPGRFSGRQFSNSRSEMNVSTLELGDSALYLCASSYLLAGGIADEQFFGPGTRLTVL.

The rearrangement uses TRBV10-2 and TRBJ2-3; 8 bases map to TRBD1. Germline V gives CDR1 WSHSY, CDR2 SAAADI. The junction had 4 bases not matched to a gene; V was cut back by 6 bases and J by 2 bases. The CDR3 is 14 residues long. The CDR3 nucleotides read TGCGCCAGCAGGGGGGACAGGATCACAGATACGCAGTATTTT. Protein sequence: CASRGDRITDTQYF.

CDR3 loop: CASSPLPGYNEQFF. The CDR3 DNA reads as TGTGCCAGCAGCCCACTCCCGGGTTACAATGAGCAGTTCTTC. This chain connects TRBV11-2 to TRBJ2-1; D unclear. The CDR3 has 14 residues. The germline V and J ends were trimmed by 5 bases and 4 bases, with 12 bases remaining between them. The germline CDR1 and CDR2 sequences are SGHAT and FQNNGV.